This paragraph reports one TCR beta chain. Assay used: immunoSEQ multiplex PCR; TCRdb lists only in-frame clones, some missing. The sample carries 120,000 to 150,000 clones, 88% recorded once. This record belongs to a study of blood T cell repertoires in COVID-19. Losses at the gene ends were 2 bases for V and 15 bases for J; bases not matched to a gene: 8. CDR1 and CDR2 (germline): SGHTA, FQGNSA. The CDR3 loop spans 13 amino acids. The gene calls are TRBV7-2 and TRBJ2-1; 9 bases map to TRBD2. This receptor was obtained from a human donor with COVID-19, enrolled during active disease. The donor label of this sample is uncertain. The sequencing input was peripheral blood. The CDR3 DNA follows: TGTGCCAGCAGCTTACAGGCGGGAGGGCCTTTGTTCTTC. Its translation: CASSLQAGGPLFF.